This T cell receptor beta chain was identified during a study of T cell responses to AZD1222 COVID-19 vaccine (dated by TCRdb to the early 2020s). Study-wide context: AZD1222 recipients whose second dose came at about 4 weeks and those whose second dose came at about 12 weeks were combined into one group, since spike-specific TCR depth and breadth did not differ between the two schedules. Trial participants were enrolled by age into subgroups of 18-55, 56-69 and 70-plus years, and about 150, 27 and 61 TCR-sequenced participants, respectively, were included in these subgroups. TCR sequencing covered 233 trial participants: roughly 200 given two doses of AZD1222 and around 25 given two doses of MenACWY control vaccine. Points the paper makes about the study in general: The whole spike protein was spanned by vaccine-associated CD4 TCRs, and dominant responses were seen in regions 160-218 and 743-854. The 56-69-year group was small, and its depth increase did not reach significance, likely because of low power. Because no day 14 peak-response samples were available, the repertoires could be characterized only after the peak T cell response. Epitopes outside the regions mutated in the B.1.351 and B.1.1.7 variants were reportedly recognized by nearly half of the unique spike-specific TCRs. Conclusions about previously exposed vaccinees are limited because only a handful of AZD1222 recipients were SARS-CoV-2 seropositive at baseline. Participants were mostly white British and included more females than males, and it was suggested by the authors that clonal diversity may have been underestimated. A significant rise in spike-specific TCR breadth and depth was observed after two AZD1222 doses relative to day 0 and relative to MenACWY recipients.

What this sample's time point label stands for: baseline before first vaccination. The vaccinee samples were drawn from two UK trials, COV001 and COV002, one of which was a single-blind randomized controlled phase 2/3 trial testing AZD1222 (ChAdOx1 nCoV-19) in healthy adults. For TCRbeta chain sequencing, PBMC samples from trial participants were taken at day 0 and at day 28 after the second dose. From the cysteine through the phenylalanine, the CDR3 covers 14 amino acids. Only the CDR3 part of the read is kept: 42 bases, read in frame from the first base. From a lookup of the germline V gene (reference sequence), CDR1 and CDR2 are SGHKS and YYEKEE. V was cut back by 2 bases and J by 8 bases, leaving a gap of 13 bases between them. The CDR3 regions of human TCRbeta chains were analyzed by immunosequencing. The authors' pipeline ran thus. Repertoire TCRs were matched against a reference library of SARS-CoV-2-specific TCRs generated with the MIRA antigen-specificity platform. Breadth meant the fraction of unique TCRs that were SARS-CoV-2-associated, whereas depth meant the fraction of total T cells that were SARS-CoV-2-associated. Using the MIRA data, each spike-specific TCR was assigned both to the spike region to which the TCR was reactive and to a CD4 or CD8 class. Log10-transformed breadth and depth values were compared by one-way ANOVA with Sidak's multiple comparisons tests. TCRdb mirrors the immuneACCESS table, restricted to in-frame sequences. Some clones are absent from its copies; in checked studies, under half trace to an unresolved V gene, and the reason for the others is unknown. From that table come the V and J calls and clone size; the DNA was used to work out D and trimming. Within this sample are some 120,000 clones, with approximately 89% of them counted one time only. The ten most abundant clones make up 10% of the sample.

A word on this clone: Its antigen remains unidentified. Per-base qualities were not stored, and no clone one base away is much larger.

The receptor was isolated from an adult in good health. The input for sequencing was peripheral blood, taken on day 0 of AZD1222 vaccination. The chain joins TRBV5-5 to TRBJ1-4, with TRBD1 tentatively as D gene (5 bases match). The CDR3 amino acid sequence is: CASSFTGVEEKLFF. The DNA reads TGTGCCAGCAGCTTTACGGGGGTCGAGGAAAAACTGTTTTTT.